This paragraph reports one TCR beta chain. This sample is drawn from a study of shared T cell receptors in the human thymus. Libraries were prepared by immunoSEQ multiplex PCR; TCRdb keeps only in-frame clonotypes and omits some of them. This sample yields some 760,000 clones, of which around 85% are seen a single time; more than 0.01% belongs to the top ten. The CDR3 has 18 residues. In germline, CDR1 is SGHTS, CDR2 YDEGEE. V dropped 2 bases and J dropped 0; count of bases not matched to a gene: 8. These data are also associated with another study on human thymus T cells. That source reports: Thymic samples were excised during corrective heart operations. Blood and thymic repertoires both appeared biased in V and J gene usage.

The chain is built from TRBV5-8 and TRBJ2-2; 9 nucleotides agree with TRBD1. The receptor's source is a girl less than two years old with a congenital heart defect. The sample consisted of thymocytes. CDR3 sequence reads: CASSFPGTGKPNTGELFF. The CDR3 nucleotides are TGTGCCAGCAGCTTCCCCGGGACAGGGAAACCGAACACCGGGGAGCTGTTTTTT.